This T cell receptor beta chain appears in the sequencing data of a study of CD4 T cells in relation to SARS-CoV-2 and coronaviruses. Some clones are missing from TCRdb's copy, which holds only in-frame ones; the method was immunoSEQ multiplex PCR. The table has around 56,000 clones, roughly 90% seen once; the top ten hold around 1.5%. The unexposed donors gave CD4+ T cells in about 2010-2019, prior to COVID-19. Naive and memory CD4+ T cells came from enriched cryopreserved PBMCs. Regarding the study as a whole: Monoreactive clones expanded significantly more to SARS-CoV-2 than crossreactive clones did. The cross-reactivity analysis covered only spike protein, not other viral proteins. In roughly 65% of donors, memory CD4+ clonotypes crossrecognized SARS-CoV-2 and at least one common cold coronavirus spike.

Germline values: CDR1 SEHNR, CDR2 FQNEAQ (reference sequence). V lost 3 bases, J lost 4 bases, and 5 bases stayed unmatched. The CDR3 totals 15 residues. Note on this clone: Its antigen remains unidentified.

The sequence came from a human donor in good health. Sequenced sample: memory CD4+ T cells from PBMCs. V and J are TRBV7-9 and TRBJ2-2; 7 bases match TRBD2. As DNA, the CDR3 is TGTGCCAGCAGCTTTTCGGGGGGAGGCACCGGGGAGCTGTTTTTT. Translated: CASSFSGGGTGELFF.